The 25 T cell receptor beta chains below come from one sample, sequenced in a study of identical twins' blood T cells. Using its own MiXCR run on the 5' RACE reads, TCRdb lists one record per CDR3 protein. The profile covers roughly 340,000 distinct CDR3 sequences, with roughly 30% appearing a single time and about 6% taken by the ten largest. Sample: PBMCs. The receptor set was obtained from a woman aged 18 to 49 in good health.

This clonotype was seen more than once but under ten times. V gene TRBV27 combines with J gene TRBJ2-3; 10 nucleotides match TRBD2. Germline V gene lookup returns CDR1 MNHEY and CDR2 SMNVEV (reference sequence). The CDR3 covers 16 residues. V was clipped by 5 bases and J by 2 bases; unmatched bases: 7. The CDR3 DNA reads TGTGCCAGCAGTCCCACACTAGCGGGATTCACAGATACGCAGTATTTT. Translation gives CASSPTLAGFTDTQYF.

The chain joins TRBV12-3 or TRBV12-4 to TRBJ2-1, with TRBD2 as a possible D gene (6 bases). The V end was cut by 2 bases, the J end by 6 bases, with 11 bases between. The CDR3 runs 14 residues. The CDR3 DNA reads as TGTGCCAGCAGTTTACGGGAGTTGGGCAATGAGCAGTTCTTC. Amino acids: CASSLRELGNEQFF.

The chain links TRBV20-1 to TRBJ1-5, with D possibly TRBD1 on 6 matching bases. CDR3 size: 13 residues. Per germline, CDR1 DFQATT and CDR2 SNEGSKA (reference sequence). V dropped 3 bases and J dropped 7 bases, with 13 bases sitting between them. CDR3 in DNA: TGCAGTGCTAGTCGGCCAGGGGACCAGCCCCAGCATTTT. The encoded protein is CSASRPGDQPQHF.

This chain links TRBV4-1 with TRBJ2-1, with D hard to call. The CDR3 contains 17 residues. The V and J ends lost 1 base and 5 bases respectively, with 18 bases between them. CDR1 and CDR2 (germline): MGHRA, YSYEKL. The CDR3 loop reads CASSQGPRAKVNNEQFF. As DNA, the CDR3 is TGCGCCAGCAGCCAAGGCCCCCGGGCAAAAGTAAACAATGAGCAGTTCTTC.

This clonotype was seen once. Possible read error: a much larger clone is one base away. The CDR3 reads CASSLNWAVWDNQPQHF. CDR3 sequence (DNA): TGTGCCAGCAGCTTAAATTGGGCAGTGTGGGACAATCAGCCCCAGCATTTT. This rearrangement joins TRBV5-6 to TRBJ1-5; D not certain. The CDR3 spans 17 residues. V was trimmed by 2 bases and J by 3 bases, leaving 18 bases between them. Germline values: CDR1 SGHDT, CDR2 YYEEEE.

The chain combines TRBV7-2 with TRBJ2-1, with a possible D match to TRBD2 (5 bases). Between the trimmed V and J ends, which lost 7 bases and 7 bases, there was a span of 17 bases. This CDR3 has 14 residues. Germline V lookup: CDR1 SGHTA, CDR2 FQGNSA. CDR3 in DNA: TGTGCCAGCAACCTCTACGCCGCGGGTAATGAGCAGTTCTTC. This translates into CASNLYAAGNEQFF.

This clonotype has a single count. The V gene is TRBV20-1, the J gene TRBJ2-6, with D possibly matching TRBD1 (6 bases). The CDR3 extends over 14 amino acids. Trimming took off 4 bases at V and 2 bases at J, with 9 bases between the two ends. Germline V gene lookup returns CDR1 DFQATT and CDR2 SNEGSKA (reference sequence). Here the CDR3 reads CSAISGAGANVLTF. The CDR3 nucleotides are TGCAGTGCTATATCAGGGGCTGGGGCCAACGTCCTGACTTTC.

Of note for this clonotype: A much larger clone lies a single base off, so this may be a read error. The chain employs TRBV9 and TRBJ1-1, with D perhaps matching TRBD1 (5 bases). Germline loops: CDR1 SGDLS, CDR2 YYNGEE. The V and J ends lost 2 bases and 6 bases respectively, with 5 bases between them. The CDR3 has 11 amino acids. The CDR3, as DNA: TGTGCCAGCAGCGTGGGGGCTGAAGCTTTCTTT. Residues: CASSVGAEAFF.

Of note for this clonotype: Being one base from a much bigger clone, this may be a read error. The chain joins TRBV12-3 or TRBV12-4 to TRBJ1-2, with TRBD1 matching 8 bases. This CDR3 region has 16 residues. The ends lost 10 bases at V and 5 bases at J; junction bases unmatched: 18. This CDR3 reads CANSGGAGTGPYGYTF. The CDR3 DNA reads TGTGCCAACAGCGGAGGAGCCGGGACAGGCCCTTATGGCTACACCTTC.

The chain has TRBV18 and TRBJ2-1; D is possibly TRBD2 (5 bases). This CDR3 contains 14 residues. Per the germline V gene, CDR1 is KGHSH and CDR2 is LQKENI. V dropped 6 bases and J dropped 5 bases, with 14 bases sitting between them. This CDR3 reads CASSPFGRDNEQFF. Written as DNA, the CDR3 is TGTGCCAGCTCCCCTTTCGGGCGGGACAATGAGCAGTTCTTC. Looking up the rest from reference TRBV18 and TRBJ2-1 gives the full variable domain: NAGVMQNPRHLVRRRGQEARLRCSPMKGHSHVYWYRQLPEEGLKFMVYLQKENIIDESGMPKERFSAEFPKEGPSILRIQQVVRGDSAAYFCASSPFGRDNEQFFGPGTRLTVL.

For this clonotype: Compared with germline, one end of the junction differs, possibly owing to a read error. This chain joins TRBV10-2 and TRBJ1-5; no clear D. The CDR3 totals 13 residues. The germline V gene encodes CDR1 WSHSY and CDR2 SAAADI. The CDR3 nucleotides read TGCGCCAGCAGTGCCGACTTGGATCAGCCCCGGCATTTT. Amino acid sequence: CASSADLDQPRHF.

This chain links TRBV6-2 or TRBV6-3 with TRBJ2-1; D possibly corresponds to TRBD2 (6 bases). Germline-derived CDR1 and CDR2 are MNHEY and SVGEGT. The CDR3 is 14 amino acids. Trimming pared 7 bases from V and 5 bases from J, leaving 15 bases between. CDR3 nucleotide sequence: TGTGCCAGCATCCAACTAGCCAACCACAATGAGCAGTTCTTC. It translates to CASIQLANHNEQFF.

This clonotype was seen ten or more times. The chain is built from TRBV25-1 and TRBJ2-1, with TRBD1 matching 9 bases. J was trimmed by 5 bases and V by 3 bases; bases with no gene match: 5. Germline V lookup: CDR1 MGHDK, CDR2 SYGVNS. The CDR3 has 15 amino acids. The CDR3 region is CASSDTGTGNNEQFF. The DNA of the CDR3 is TGTGCCAGCAGTGACACCGGGACAGGGAACAATGAGCAGTTCTTC. The full variable domain, completed using reference TRBV25-1 and TRBJ2-1, is EADIYQTPRYLVIGTGKKITLECSQTMGHDKMYWYQQDPGMELHLIHYSYGVNSTEKGDLSSESTVSRIRTEHFPLTLESARPSHTSQYLCASSDTGTGNNEQFFGPGTRLTVL.

Of note for this clonotype: Mismatch with germline at one junction end may stem from a read error. CDR3 loop: CSTEDRDTESFF. Here the CDR3 DNA reads TGCAGCACAGAAGACAGGGACACTGAATCTTTCTTT. The J gene is TRBJ1-1, the V gene TRBV29-1, with TRBD1 identical over 7 bases. CDR3 length: 12 amino acids. The germline gives CDR1 SQVTM, CDR2 ANQGSEA.

This clonotype came up many times. The chain couples TRBV2 to TRBJ1-4; 7 positions match TRBD1. The J segment lost 5 bases and the V segment lost 5 bases, leaving 5 bases of the junction unmatched. The CDR3 extends over 14 amino acids. Per germline, CDR1 SNHLY and CDR2 FYNNEI. The CDR3 sequence is CASSFGTENEKLFF. CDR3 bases: TGTGCCAGCAGTTTCGGGACAGAGAATGAAAAACTGTTTTTT.

The rearrangement uses TRBV5-1 and TRBJ1-2; the match to TRBD1 covers 9 bases. V trimming: 4 bases; J trimming: 3 bases; junction bases outside the gene matches: 1. The germline V gene encodes CDR1 SGHRS and CDR2 YFSETQ. This CDR3 region has 13 residues. CDR3 sequence (DNA): TGCGCCAGCAGCCGGGACAGGGACTATGGCTACACCTTC. Its protein product is CASSRDRDYGYTF.

This rearrangement joins TRBV5-1 to TRBJ2-3; 7 nucleotides match TRBD1. The V gene end was trimmed by 5 bases and the J gene end by 5 bases; junction bases not matched to a gene: 8. The CDR3 runs to 14 residues. Germline values: CDR1 SGHRS, CDR2 YFSETQ. CDR3 region: CASRNRQGRDTQYF. The CDR3 region has the DNA TGCGCCAGCAGAAATAGACAGGGAAGAGATACGCAGTATTTT.

This chain connects TRBV7-9 to TRBJ1-3; D not resolved. The CDR3 runs to 15 residues. Between the trimmed V and J ends, which lost 6 bases and 0 bases, there was a span of 12 bases. Germline CDR1 and CDR2: SEHNR and FQNEAQ (reference sequence). CDR3 protein: CASSYGGPSGNTIYF. The CDR3 region has the DNA TGTGCCAGCAGTTATGGTGGACCCTCTGGAAACACCATATATTTT.

This clonotype showed up just a few times. CDR3 in DNA: TGCAGTGCCCCCTCGGGATCTTTTAGCACCGGGGAGCTGTTTTTT. This encodes CSAPSGSFSTGELFF. V usage is TRBV20-1 and J usage is TRBJ2-2, with D possibly TRBD2 on 5 matching bases. V was pared by 6 bases and J by 4 bases, with 18 bases between. Germline V gene lookup returns CDR1 DFQATT and CDR2 SNEGSKA (reference sequence). CDR3 length: 15 residues.

This clonotype has only a few counts. The chain uses TRBV5-1 and TRBJ2-1, with 8 bases lining up with TRBD2. The CDR3 covers 15 residues. V dropped 3 bases and J dropped 6; count of bases not matched to a gene: 8. Germline-derived CDR1 and CDR2 are SGHRS and YFSETQ. In nucleotides, the CDR3 is TGCGCCAGCAGCTGGGGGACTAGTCGCGGCAATGAGCAGTTCTTC. Protein: CASSWGTSRGNEQFF.

This clonotype was seen a handful of times. The chain is built from TRBV5-1 and TRBJ1-5; 7 nucleotides line up with TRBD1. CDR1 and CDR2 from the germline V gene are SGHRS and YFSETQ. Trimming removed 0 bases from V and 2 bases from J; junction bases left unmatched: 2. This CDR3 comprises 15 residues. CDR3 residues: CASSLAGQRNQPQHF. Here the CDR3 DNA reads TGCGCCAGCAGCTTGGCGGGACAGCGCAATCAGCCCCAGCATTTT.

This clonotype was observed a handful of times. The chain carries TRBV7-2 and TRBJ2-5, with D perhaps matching TRBD2 (6 bases). CDR3 length: 13 amino acids. V lost 7 bases and J lost 2, with 11 bases in between. The germline gives CDR1 SGHTA, CDR2 FQGNSA. The CDR3 loop is CASTVAAQETQYF. CDR3 nucleotide sequence: TGTGCCAGCACCGTAGCGGCTCAAGAGACCCAGTACTTC.

Note on this clonotype: One junction end disagrees with the germline gene, perhaps due to a read error. The V and J genes are TRBV20-1 and TRBJ1-2; 9 bases map to TRBD1. Germline CDR1 and CDR2: DFQATT and SNEGSKA (reference sequence). The CDR3 consists of 13 residues. Written as DNA, the CDR3 is TGCAGTGCTAGAAGCCGGGACAGGGAGAGGATCGACTTC. It yields the protein CSARSRDRERIDF.

This chain connects TRBV12-5 to TRBJ1-1, with D tentatively TRBD1 (5 bases). Trimming cost V 7 bases and J 1 base, with 10 bases left between them. CDR3 length: 13 amino acids. Germline CDR1 and CDR2: LGHNT and FRNRAP. The CDR3 DNA sequence: TGTGCTAGTGCCGCGACAGCGAACACTGAAGCTTTCTTT. Translation: CASAATANTEAFF.

This clonotype was seen many times. The V and J genes are TRBV29-1 and TRBJ1-1, with D possibly TRBD1 on 5 matching bases. Germline CDR1 SQVTM, CDR2 ANQGSEA. This CDR3 has 12 amino acids. Trimming took off 4 bases at V and 8 bases at J, with 14 bases between the two ends. The CDR3 DNA reads as TGCAGCGTTGCTATCAGGGAAGACGAAGCTTTCTTT. Its translation: CSVAIREDEAFF.